This TCR beta chain was captured by sequencing in a study of memory B cells and T cells in multiple sclerosis. General study results and limits: Normalization was needed because clone-set size differences affected shared clonotype counts.

Remarks on this clone: Its antigen is not identified.

TCRdb's table, derived via immunoSEQ multiplex PCR, lists solely in-frame clones and lacks some. The table lists over 6,500 clones, about 60% of them singletons, with approximately 30% in the top ten. The clonotype comes from a human donor with multiple sclerosis. Input material: memory (CD45RO+) CD8+ T cells from blood.

This CDR3 is CASSGGESGGDTQYF. CDR3 DNA sequence: TGTGCCAGCAGTGGGGGCGAGTCAGGGGGGGATACGCAGTATTTT. This chain joins TRBV6-1 and TRBJ2-3, with a weak D call TRBD1 (7 bases). Trimming left V 4 bases short and J 6 bases short, with 17 bases between. Germline-derived CDR1 and CDR2 are MNHNS and SASEGT. The CDR3 loop spans 15 amino acids.